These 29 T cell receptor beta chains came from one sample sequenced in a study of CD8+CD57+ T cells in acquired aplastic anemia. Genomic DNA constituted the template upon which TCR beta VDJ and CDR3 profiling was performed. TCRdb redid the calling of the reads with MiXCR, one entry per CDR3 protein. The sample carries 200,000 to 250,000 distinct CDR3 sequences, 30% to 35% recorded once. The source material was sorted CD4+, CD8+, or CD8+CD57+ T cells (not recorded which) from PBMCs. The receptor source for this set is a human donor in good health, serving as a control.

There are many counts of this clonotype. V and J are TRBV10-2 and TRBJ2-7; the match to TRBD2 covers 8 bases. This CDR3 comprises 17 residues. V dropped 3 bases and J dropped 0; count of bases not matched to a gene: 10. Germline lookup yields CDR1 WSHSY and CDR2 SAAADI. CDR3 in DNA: TGCGCCAGCAGTGAACAGCGGGGGATCCTGAGCTCCTACGAGCAGTACTTC. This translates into CASSEQRGILSSYEQYF.

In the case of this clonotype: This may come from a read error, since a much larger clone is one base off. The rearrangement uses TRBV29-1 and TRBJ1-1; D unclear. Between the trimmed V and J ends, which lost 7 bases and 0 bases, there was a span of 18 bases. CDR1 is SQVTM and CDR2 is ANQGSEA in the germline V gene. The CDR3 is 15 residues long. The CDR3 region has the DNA TGCAGCGCAAACAGACAACCTACTATGAACACTGAAGCTTTCTTT. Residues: CSANRQPTMNTEAFF. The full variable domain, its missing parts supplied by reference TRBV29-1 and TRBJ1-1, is SAVISQKPSRDICQRGTSLTIQCQVDSQVTMMFWYRQQPGQSLTLIATANQGSEATYESGFVIDKFPISRPNLTFSTLTVSNMSPEDSSIYLCSANRQPTMNTEAFFGQGTRLTVV.

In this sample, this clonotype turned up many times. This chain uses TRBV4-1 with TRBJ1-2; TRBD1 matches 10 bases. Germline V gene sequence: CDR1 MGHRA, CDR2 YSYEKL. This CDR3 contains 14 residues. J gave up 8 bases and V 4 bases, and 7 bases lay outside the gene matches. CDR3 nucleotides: TGCGCCAGCAGCCTGCCGGGACAGGGGAAGGGCTACACCTTC. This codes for CASSLPGQGKGYTF.

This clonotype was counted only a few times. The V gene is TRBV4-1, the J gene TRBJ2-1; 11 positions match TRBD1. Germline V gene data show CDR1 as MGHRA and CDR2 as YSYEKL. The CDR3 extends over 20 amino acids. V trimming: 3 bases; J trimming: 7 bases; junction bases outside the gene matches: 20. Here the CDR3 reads CASSQVVVKRDRGTVNEQFF. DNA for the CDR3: TGCGCCAGCAGCCAGGTTGTTGTAAAACGGGACAGGGGGACGGTTAATGAGCAGTTCTTC.

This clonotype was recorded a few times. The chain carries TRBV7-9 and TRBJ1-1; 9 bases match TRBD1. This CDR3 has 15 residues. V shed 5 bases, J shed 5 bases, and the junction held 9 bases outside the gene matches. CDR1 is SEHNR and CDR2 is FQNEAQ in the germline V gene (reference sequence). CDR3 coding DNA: TGTGCCAGCAGCCCAGCGGACAGGGGTGTAACTGAAGCTTTCTTT. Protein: CASSPADRGVTEAFF.

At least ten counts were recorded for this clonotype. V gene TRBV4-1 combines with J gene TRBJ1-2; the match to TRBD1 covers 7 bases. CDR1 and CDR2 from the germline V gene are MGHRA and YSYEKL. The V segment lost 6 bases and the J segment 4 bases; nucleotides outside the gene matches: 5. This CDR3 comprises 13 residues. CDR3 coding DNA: TGCGCCAGCAGTCCGGGACAGTTCTATGGCTACACCTTC. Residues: CASSPGQFYGYTF.

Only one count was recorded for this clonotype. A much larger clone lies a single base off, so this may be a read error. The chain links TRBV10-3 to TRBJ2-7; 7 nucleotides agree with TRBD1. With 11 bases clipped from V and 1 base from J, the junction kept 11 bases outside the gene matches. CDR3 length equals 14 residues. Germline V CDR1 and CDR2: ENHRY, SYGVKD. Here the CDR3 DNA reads TGTGCCGGCAGTCAGCGGACAGGTTCCTACGAGCAGTACTTC. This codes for CAGSQRTGSYEQYF.

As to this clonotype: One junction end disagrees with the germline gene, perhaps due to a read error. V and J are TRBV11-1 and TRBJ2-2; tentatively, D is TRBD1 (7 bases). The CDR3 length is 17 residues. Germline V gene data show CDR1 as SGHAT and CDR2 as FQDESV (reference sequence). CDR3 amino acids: CASSEDRAILNTGGLFF. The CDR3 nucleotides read TGTGCCAGCAGCGAAGACAGGGCGATACTCAACACCGGGGGGCTGTTTTTT.

CDR3 sequence: CASSFTEHYGYTF. The CDR3 DNA reads as TGTGCCAGCAGCTTTACAGAGCACTATGGCTACACCTTC. The chain joins TRBV7-4 to TRBJ1-2; D uncertain. The V and J ends lost 3 bases and 3 bases respectively, with 8 bases between them. Germline V gene lookup returns CDR1 SGHVT and CDR2 SQSDAQ. The CDR3 is 13 residues long.

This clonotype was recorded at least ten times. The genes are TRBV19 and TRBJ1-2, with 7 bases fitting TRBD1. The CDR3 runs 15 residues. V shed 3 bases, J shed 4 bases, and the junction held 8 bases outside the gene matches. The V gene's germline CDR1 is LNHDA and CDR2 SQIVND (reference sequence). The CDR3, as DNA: TGTGCCAGTAGTATCCTTGACAGGGAGGCCTATGGCTACACCTTC. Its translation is CASSILDREAYGYTF.

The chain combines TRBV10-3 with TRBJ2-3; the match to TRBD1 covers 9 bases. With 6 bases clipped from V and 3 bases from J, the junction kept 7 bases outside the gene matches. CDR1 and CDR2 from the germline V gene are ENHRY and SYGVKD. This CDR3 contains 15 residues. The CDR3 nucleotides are TGTGCCATCAGAGATGGGGGACAGGGAACAGATACGCAGTATTTT. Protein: CAIRDGGQGTDTQYF.

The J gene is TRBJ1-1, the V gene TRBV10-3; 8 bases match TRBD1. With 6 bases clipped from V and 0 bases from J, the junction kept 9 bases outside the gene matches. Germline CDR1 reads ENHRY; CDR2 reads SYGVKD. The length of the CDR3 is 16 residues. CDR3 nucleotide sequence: TGTGCCATCAGGTCAGGGGGGGGACAGGTGAACACTGAAGCTTTCTTT. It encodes CAIRSGGGQVNTEAFF.

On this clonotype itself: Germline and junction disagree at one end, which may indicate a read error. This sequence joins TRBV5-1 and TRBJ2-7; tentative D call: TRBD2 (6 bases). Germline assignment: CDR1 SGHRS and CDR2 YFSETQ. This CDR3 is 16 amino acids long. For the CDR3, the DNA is TGCTCCAGCAGCTGGTCGGCCGGGAAGGAGGGCTTAGAGCAGTACTTC. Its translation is CSSSWSAGKEGLEQYF.

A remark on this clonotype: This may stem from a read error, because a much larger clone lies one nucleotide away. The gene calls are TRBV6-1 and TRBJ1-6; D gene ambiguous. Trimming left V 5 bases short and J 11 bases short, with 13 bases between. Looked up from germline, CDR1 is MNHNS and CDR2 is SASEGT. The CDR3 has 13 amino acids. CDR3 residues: CASSPHISPPLHF. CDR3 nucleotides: TGTGCCAGCAGTCCTCATATAAGTCCACCCCTCCACTTT.

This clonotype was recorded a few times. The CDR3 nucleotides read TGTGCCACCAGTGGTGGGGACGCACGAGGCTACACCTTC. As protein: CATSGGDARGYTF. V and J are TRBV24-1 and TRBJ1-2, with a possible D match to TRBD1 (5 bases). V lost 5 bases and J 8 bases, leaving 14 bases between the germline ends. The CDR3 has 13 amino acids. Looked up from germline, CDR1 is KGHDR and CDR2 is SFDVKD.

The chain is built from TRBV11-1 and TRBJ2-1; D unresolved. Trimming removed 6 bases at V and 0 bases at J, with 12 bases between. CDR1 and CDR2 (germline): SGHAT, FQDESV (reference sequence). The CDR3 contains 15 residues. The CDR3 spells CASRLTPSSYNEQFF. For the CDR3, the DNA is TGTGCCAGCAGACTGACCCCGAGCTCCTACAATGAGCAGTTCTTC.

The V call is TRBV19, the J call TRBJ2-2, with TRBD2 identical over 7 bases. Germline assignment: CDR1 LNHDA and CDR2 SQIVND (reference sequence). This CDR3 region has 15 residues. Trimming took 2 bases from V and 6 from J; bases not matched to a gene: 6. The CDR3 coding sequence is TGTGCCAGTAGTATAATCGCGGGAGCGCCCGGGGAGCTGTTTTTT. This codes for CASSIIAGAPGELFF.

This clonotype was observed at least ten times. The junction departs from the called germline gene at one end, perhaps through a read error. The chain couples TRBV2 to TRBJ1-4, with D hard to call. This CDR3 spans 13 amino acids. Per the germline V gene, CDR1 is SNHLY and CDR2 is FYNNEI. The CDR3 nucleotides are TGTGCCAGCAGTTTGGCCCTTTTGGGCCAACCGGTTTTT. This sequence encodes CASSLALLGQPVF.

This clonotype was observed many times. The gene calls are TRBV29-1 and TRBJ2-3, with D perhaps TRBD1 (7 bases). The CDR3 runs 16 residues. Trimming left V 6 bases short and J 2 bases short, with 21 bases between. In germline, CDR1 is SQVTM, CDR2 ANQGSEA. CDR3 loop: CSVEGAARIYTDTQYF. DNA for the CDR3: TGCAGCGTGGAGGGGGCGGCGCGGATCTACACAGATACGCAGTATTTT.

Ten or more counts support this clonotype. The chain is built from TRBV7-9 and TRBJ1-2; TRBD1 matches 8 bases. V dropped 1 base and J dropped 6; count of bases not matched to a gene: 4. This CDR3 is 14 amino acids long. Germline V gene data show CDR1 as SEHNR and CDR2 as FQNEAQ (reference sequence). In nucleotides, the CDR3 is TGTGCCAGCAGCTTAGTAGGGACAGGCGATGGCTACACCTTC. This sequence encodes CASSLVGTGDGYTF.

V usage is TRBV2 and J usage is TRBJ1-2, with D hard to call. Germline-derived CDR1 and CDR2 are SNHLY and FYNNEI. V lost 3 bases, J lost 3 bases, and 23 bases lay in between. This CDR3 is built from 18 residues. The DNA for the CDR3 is TGTGCCAGCAGTGAGTTGCAGGACGACACCACGAACTACTATGGCTACACCTTC. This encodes CASSELQDDTTNYYGYTF. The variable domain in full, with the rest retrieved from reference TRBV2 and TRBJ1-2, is EPEVTQTPSHQVTQMGQEVILRCVPISNHLYFYWYRQILGQKVEFLVSFYNNEISEKSEIFDDQFSVERPDGSNFTLKIRSTKLEDSAMYFCASSELQDDTTNYYGYTFGSGTRLTVV.

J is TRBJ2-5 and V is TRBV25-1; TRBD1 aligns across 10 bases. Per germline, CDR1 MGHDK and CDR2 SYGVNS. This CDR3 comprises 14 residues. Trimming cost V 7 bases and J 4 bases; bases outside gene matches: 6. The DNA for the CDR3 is TGTGCCAGCACCGACAGGGGGCGCGGAGAGACCCAGTACTTC. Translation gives CASTDRGRGETQYF. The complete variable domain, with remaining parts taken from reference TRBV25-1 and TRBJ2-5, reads EADIYQTPRYLVIGTGKKITLECSQTMGHDKMYWYQQDPGMELHLIHYSYGVNSTEKGDLSSESTVSRIRTEHFPLTLESARPSHTSQYLCASTDRGRGETQYFGPGTRLLVL.

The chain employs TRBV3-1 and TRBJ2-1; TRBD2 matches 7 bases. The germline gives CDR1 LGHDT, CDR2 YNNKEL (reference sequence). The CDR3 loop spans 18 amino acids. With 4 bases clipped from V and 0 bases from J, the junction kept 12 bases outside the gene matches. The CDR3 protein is CASSRFYWGEGSYNEQFF. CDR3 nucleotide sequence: TGTGCCAGCAGCCGATTCTACTGGGGGGAGGGCTCCTACAATGAGCAGTTCTTC.

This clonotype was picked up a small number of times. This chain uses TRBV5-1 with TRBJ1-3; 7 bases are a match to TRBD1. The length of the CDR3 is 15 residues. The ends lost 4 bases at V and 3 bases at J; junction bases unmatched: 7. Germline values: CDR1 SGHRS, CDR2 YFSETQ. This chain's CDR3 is CASSPGAGGGNTIYF. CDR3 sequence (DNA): TGCGCCAGCAGCCCAGGAGCAGGGGGTGGAAACACCATATATTTT. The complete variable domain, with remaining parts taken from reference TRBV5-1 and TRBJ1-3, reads KAGVTQTPRYLIKTRGQQVTLSCSPISGHRSVSWYQQTPGQGLQFLFEYFSETQRNKGNFPGRFSGRQFSNSRSEMNVSTLELGDSALYLCASSPGAGGGNTIYFGEGSWLTVV.

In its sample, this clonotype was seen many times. The CDR3 DNA sequence: TGTGCCAGCACCCGACAGGCAAGCAAGCGGGGCTACACCTTC. It is translated as CASTRQASKRGYTF. The chain carries TRBV12-3 or TRBV12-4 and TRBJ1-2; tentatively, D is TRBD1 (6 bases). This CDR3 has 14 residues. Trimming left V 7 bases short and J 8 bases short, with 20 bases between.

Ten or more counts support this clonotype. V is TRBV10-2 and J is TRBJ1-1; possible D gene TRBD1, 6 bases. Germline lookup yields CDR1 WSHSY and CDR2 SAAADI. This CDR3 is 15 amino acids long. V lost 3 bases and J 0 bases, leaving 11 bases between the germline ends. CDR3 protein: CASSDTGMMNTEAFF. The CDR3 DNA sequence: TGCGCCAGCAGTGACACAGGGATGATGAACACTGAAGCTTTCTTT.

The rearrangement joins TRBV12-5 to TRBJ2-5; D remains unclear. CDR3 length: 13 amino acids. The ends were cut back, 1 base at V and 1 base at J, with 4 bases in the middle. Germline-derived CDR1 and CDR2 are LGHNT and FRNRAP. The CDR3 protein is CASGLGIQETQYF. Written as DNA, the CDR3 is TGTGCTAGTGGTTTGGGGATCCAAGAGACCCAGTACTTC.

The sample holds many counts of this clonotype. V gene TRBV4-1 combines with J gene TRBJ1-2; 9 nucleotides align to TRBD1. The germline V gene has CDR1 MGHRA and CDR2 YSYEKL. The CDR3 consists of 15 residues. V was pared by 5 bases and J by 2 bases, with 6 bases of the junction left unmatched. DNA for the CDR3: TGCGCCAGCAGCGCACCGGGACAGGGAAACTATGGCTACACCTTC. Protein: CASSAPGQGNYGYTF.

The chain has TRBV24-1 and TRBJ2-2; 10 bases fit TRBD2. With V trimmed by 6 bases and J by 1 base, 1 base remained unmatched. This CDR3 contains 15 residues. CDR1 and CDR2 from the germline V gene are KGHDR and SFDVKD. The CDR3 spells CATSSGGENTGELFF. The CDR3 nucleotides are TGTGCCACCAGTAGCGGGGGGGAGAACACCGGGGAGCTGTTTTTT.